This is a list of T cell receptor beta chains from one sample in a study of glioma-infiltrating T cells after dendritic cell vaccination. Clones were sequenced by immunoSEQ multiplex PCR, and TCRdb holds only the in-frame ones, with some missing. The sample contains approximately 110,000 clones, roughly 89% of which appear only once. Sequencing was performed on blood, taken after dendritic cell vaccination. The source is a human donor with glioblastoma. Each CDR3 is given with its conserved first and last residue. Each record gives: clone size, J gene, D gene, V gene, CDR3 protein, CDR3 DNA. The D gene is left open where the match is weak. Size is stated for part of the rows, as once, few or many counts, or as a class when the clone is expanded.

clone size: .
J gene: TRBJ1-3
D gene: .
V gene: TRBV12-5
CDR3 protein: CASTGNTIYF
CDR3 DNA: TGTGCTAGCACCGGGAACACCATATATTTT

clone size: .
J gene: TRBJ1-1
D gene: .
V gene: TRBV7-2
CDR3 protein: CASSLNPGGGARTEAFF
CDR3 DNA: TGTGCCAGCAGCTTGAATCCCGGCGGAGGGGCGCGGACTGAAGCTTTCTTT

clone size: once
J gene: TRBJ2-7
D gene: TRBD1
V gene: TRBV5-4
CDR3 protein: CASSSSPGQGSYEQYF
CDR3 DNA: TGTGCCAGCAGCTCCTCTCCGGGACAGGGTTCCTACGAGCAGTACTTC

clone size: .
J gene: TRBJ1-2
D gene: .
V gene: TRBV18
CDR3 protein: CASSAGLDYGYTF
CDR3 DNA: TGTGCCAGCTCGGCAGGGTTGGACTATGGCTACACCTTC

clone size: .
J gene: TRBJ1-2
D gene: .
V gene: TRBV5-1
CDR3 protein: CASSLTSDYGYTF
CDR3 DNA: TGCGCCAGCAGCTTGACAAGCGACTATGGCTACACCTTC

clone size: once
J gene: TRBJ2-4
D gene: TRBD2
V gene: TRBV7-8
CDR3 protein: CASSETSGPAKDIQYF
CDR3 DNA: TGTGCCAGCAGCGAAACTAGCGGTCCCGCAAAGGACATTCAGTACTTC

clone size: .
J gene: TRBJ1-4
D gene: .
V gene: TRBV4-2
CDR3 protein: CASSRDSTGEKLFF
CDR3 DNA: TGTGCCAGCAGCCGAGATTCAACAGGAGAAAAACTGTTTTTT

clone size: .
J gene: TRBJ2-7
D gene: .
V gene: TRBV6-5
CDR3 protein: CASSNAGNSYEQYF
CDR3 DNA: TGTGCCAGCAGTAACGCCGGGAACTCCTACGAGCAGTACTTC

clone size: .
J gene: TRBJ2-7
D gene: .
V gene: TRBV5-6
CDR3 protein: CASSIYRVLPLSYEQYF
CDR3 DNA: TGTGCCAGCAGCATATACAGGGTTCTCCCTCTTTCCTACGAGCAGTACTTC

clone size: .
J gene: TRBJ1-1
D gene: TRBD1
V gene: TRBV30
CDR3 protein: CAWEDRARTEAFF
CDR3 DNA: TGTGCCTGGGAGGACAGGGCAAGAACTGAAGCTTTCTTT

clone size: .
J gene: TRBJ1-6
D gene: TRBD1
V gene: TRBV5-1
CDR3 protein: CASSLGDRGRYNSPLHF
CDR3 DNA: TGCGCCAGCAGCTTGGGAGACAGGGGCAGGTATAATTCACCCCTCCACTTT

clone size: .
J gene: TRBJ2-6
D gene: TRBD1
V gene: TRBV6-1
CDR3 protein: CASSADRAPGANVLTF
CDR3 DNA: TGTGCCAGCAGTGCAGACAGGGCCCCTGGGGCCAACGTCCTGACTTTC

clone size: .
J gene: TRBJ2-3
D gene: .
V gene: TRBV30
CDR3 protein: CACPQGLSTDTQYF
CDR3 DNA: TGTGCCTGCCCCCAGGGCCTGAGCACAGATACGCAGTATTTT

clone size: once
J gene: TRBJ1-1
D gene: .
V gene: TRBV7-9
CDR3 protein: CASSSLRRSEAFF
CDR3 DNA: TGTGCCAGCAGCTCCTTAAGGAGATCTGAAGCTTTCTTT

clone size: .
J gene: TRBJ1-2
D gene: TRBD1
V gene: TRBV27
CDR3 protein: CASSGAIWTGGGYTF
CDR3 DNA: TGTGCCAGCAGTGGAGCCATTTGGACAGGGGGCGGCTACACCTTC

clone size: once
J gene: TRBJ1-1
D gene: TRBD1
V gene: TRBV2
CDR3 protein: CASSGHTGGITEAFF
CDR3 DNA: TGTGCCAGCAGTGGACATACAGGGGGGATCACTGAAGCTTTCTTT

clone size: .
J gene: TRBJ2-2
D gene: TRBD1
V gene: TRBV2
CDR3 protein: CASSSLRDRGRNTGELFF
CDR3 DNA: TGTGCCAGCAGTTCGCTCCGGGACAGGGGAAGGAACACCGGGGAGCTGTTTTTT

clone size: .
J gene: TRBJ1-1
D gene: .
V gene: TRBV15
CDR3 protein: CATSRERFNTEAFF
CDR3 DNA: TGTGCCACCAGCAGAGAGCGTTTTAACACTGAAGCTTTCTTT

clone size: once
J gene: TRBJ1-4
D gene: TRBD1
V gene: TRBV4-1
CDR3 protein: CASSQDRVTNEKLFF
CDR3 DNA: TGCGCCAGCAGCCAGGACAGGGTTACTAATGAAAAACTGTTTTTT

clone size: .
J gene: TRBJ2-1
D gene: TRBD2
V gene: TRBV6-1
CDR3 protein: CASSGTSNNEQFF
CDR3 DNA: TGTGCCAGCAGCGGGACTAGCAACAATGAGCAGTTCTTC

clone size: .
J gene: TRBJ1-2
D gene: .
V gene: TRBV6-5
CDR3 protein: CASSYVSGVYGYTF
CDR3 DNA: TGTGCCAGCAGTTACGTCTCAGGGGTCTATGGCTACACCTTC

clone size: .
J gene: TRBJ1-4
D gene: TRBD1
V gene: TRBV5-5
CDR3 protein: CASSVTGGKLFF
CDR3 DNA: TGTGCCAGCAGCGTCACAGGGGGAAAACTGTTTTTT

clone size: .
J gene: TRBJ2-1
D gene: TRBD2
V gene: TRBV19
CDR3 protein: CASSIVTSGRSGNEQFF
CDR3 DNA: TGTGCCAGTAGTATAGTTACTAGCGGGAGGTCAGGGAATGAGCAGTTCTTC

clone size: .
J gene: TRBJ1-1
D gene: TRBD1
V gene: TRBV5-4
CDR3 protein: CASSAPGQGYTEAFF
CDR3 DNA: TGTGCCAGCAGCGCTCCGGGACAGGGTTACACTGAAGCTTTCTTT